These 32 T cell receptor beta chains share one sample of origin, sequenced in a study of blood T cell repertoires in COVID-19. Data came from immunoSEQ multiplex PCR; TCRdb stores just in-frame clones and leaves some out. This table holds roughly 53,000 clones, roughly 80% found once. Sequenced material: peripheral blood. The receptors shown here come from a man aged 65-85 years with active COVID-19.

V usage is TRBV4-2 and J usage is TRBJ2-5; D is uncertain. Germline V gene lookup returns CDR1 LGHNA and CDR2 YNFKEQ. The V gene lost 0 bases and the J gene lost 5 bases, with 7 bases spanning the gap. This CDR3 is 13 amino acids long. The CDR3 sequence: CASSQDLRETQYF. The CDR3 DNA reads as TGTGCCAGCAGCCAAGATCTGAGGGAGACCCAGTACTTC.

The chain employs TRBV5-6 and TRBJ1-2, with a possible D match to TRBD1 (5 bases). The CDR3 covers 15 residues. Trimming shortened V by 0 bases and J by 3 bases, and 12 bases separated the two germline ends. Germline V lookup: CDR1 SGHDT, CDR2 YYEEEE. CDR3 sequence (DNA): TGTGCCAGCAGCTTGGTAGGCAGGGTCGACTATGGCTACACCTTC. Translation: CASSLVGRVDYGYTF.

This clone was observed once. The chain employs TRBV4-2 and TRBJ2-7; TRBD2 matches 9 bases. The CDR3 has 15 residues. The junction had 7 bases not matched to a gene; V was cut back by 0 bases and J by 7 bases. Germline lookup yields CDR1 LGHNA and CDR2 YNFKEQ. CDR3 sequence: CASSQDETSGWEQYF. As DNA, the CDR3 is TGTGCCAGCAGCCAAGATGAAACTAGCGGGTGGGAGCAGTACTTC.

This clone was seen a few times. The genes are TRBV9 and TRBJ2-5; D is perhaps TRBD1 (6 bases). V gave up 2 bases and J gave up 0 bases, with 8 bases separating them. Germline V gives CDR1 SGDLS, CDR2 YYNGEE. The CDR3 is 14 amino acids. The CDR3 here is CASSVRQDQETQYF. CDR3 nucleotide sequence: TGTGCCAGCAGCGTCCGACAGGACCAAGAGACCCAGTACTTC.

The chain recombines TRBV7-2 with TRBJ1-2, with 7 bases aligning to TRBD1. Germline V gene data show CDR1 as SGHTA and CDR2 as FQGNSA. The CDR3 extends over 13 amino acids. J was trimmed by 2 bases and V by 3 bases; bases with no gene match: 0. For the CDR3, the DNA is TGTGCCAGCAGCTTGGGACAGAACTATGGCTACACCTTC. Encoded protein: CASSLGQNYGYTF.

This clone has only a few counts. Here the CDR3 DNA reads TGTGCCAGCAGCCACCGAGCTGTGGGGTATAGCGGGACGTCCGAGCAGTACTTC. Its translation is CASSHRAVGYSGTSEQYF. The rearrangement uses TRBV14 and TRBJ2-7; 8 bases match TRBD2. CDR1 SGHDN and CDR2 FVKESK come from the germline V gene. Trimming removed 3 bases from V and 6 bases from J; junction bases left unmatched: 19. The CDR3 runs 18 residues.

This clone occurred once. The chain employs TRBV4-3 and TRBJ2-3, with a tentative D call TRBD1 (5 bases). The V gene lost 0 bases and the J gene lost 0 bases, with 13 bases spanning the gap. The CDR3 runs to 17 residues. The germline V gene has CDR1 LGHNA and CDR2 YSLEER. CDR3 nucleotides: TGCGCCAGCAGCCAAGATTGGGGCGACCAAAGCACAGATACGCAGTATTTT. It encodes CASSQDWGDQSTDTQYF.

The rearrangement uses TRBV9 and TRBJ2-5, with 9 positions matching TRBD2. V lost 4 bases, J lost 0 bases, and 4 bases stayed unmatched. This CDR3 region has 15 residues. From germline, CDR1 is SGDLS and CDR2 YYNGEE. CDR3 DNA sequence: TGTGCCAGCAGCCGAGCGGGAGGAAACCAAGAGACCCAGTACTTC. It codes for CASSRAGGNQETQYF.

The chain combines TRBV7-2 with TRBJ1-1, with D possibly being TRBD1 (6 bases). The germline CDR1 and CDR2 sequences are SGHTA and FQGNSA. V was cut by 5 bases and J by 8 bases, with 21 bases left in between. This CDR3 spans 15 amino acids. CDR3 region: CASSPQYEGGAEAFF. For the CDR3, the DNA is TGTGCCAGCAGCCCCCAATATGAGGGGGGGGCCGAAGCTTTCTTT.

The chain links TRBV11-1 to TRBJ1-4; D unclear. V dropped 5 bases and J dropped 8 bases, with 9 bases sitting between them. CDR3 length: 12 amino acids. Looked up from germline, CDR1 is SGHAT and CDR2 is FQDESV (reference sequence). The CDR3, as DNA: TGTGCCAGCAGCAGCGATGGGGAAAAACTGTTTTTT. As protein: CASSSDGEKLFF.

This clone was observed a single time. The chain uses TRBV19 and TRBJ1-1; 8 positions agree with TRBD1. The CDR3 is made up of 15 amino acids. Germline assignment: CDR1 LNHDA and CDR2 SQIVND (reference sequence). Trimming cost V 4 bases and J 6 bases; bases outside gene matches: 10. The CDR3: CASSTRQGNGAEAFF. CDR3 coding DNA: TGTGCCAGTAGTACCCGACAGGGGAATGGCGCTGAAGCTTTCTTT. The complete variable domain, with remaining parts taken from reference TRBV19 and TRBJ1-1, reads DGGITQSPKYLFRKEGQNVTLSCEQNLNHDAMYWYRQDPGQGLRLIYYSQIVNDFQKGDIAEGYSVSREKKESFPLTVTSAQKNPTAFYLCASSTRQGNGAEAFFGQGTRLTVV.

There are a few counts of this clone. The CDR3 sequence: CASGQGFSGSANEQFF. The CDR3 DNA reads TGTGCCAGCGGACAGGGTTTTAGCGGGAGTGCCAATGAGCAGTTCTTC. The chain carries TRBV2 and TRBJ2-1; a possible D gene is TRBD2 (9 bases). CDR1 is SNHLY and CDR2 is FYNNEI in the germline V gene. CDR3 size: 16 residues. Trimming pared 8 bases from V and 6 bases from J, leaving 23 bases between.

The rearrangement uses TRBV2 and TRBJ2-4; 10 nucleotides line up with TRBD1. Germline V lookup: CDR1 SNHLY, CDR2 FYNNEI. J was trimmed by 7 bases and V by 6 bases; bases with no gene match: 6. This CDR3 region has 14 residues. CDR3 sequence (DNA): TGTGCCAGCAGCAGGGACAGGGGTGTCAACATTCAGTACTTC. Its translation is CASSRDRGVNIQYF.

The V call is TRBV5-8, the J call TRBJ2-3, with 10 bases lining up with TRBD2. The J segment lost 6 bases and the V segment lost 2 bases, leaving 6 bases of the junction unmatched. CDR1 SGHTS and CDR2 YDEGEE come from the germline V gene. The length of the CDR3 is 15 residues. The CDR3 coding sequence is TGTGCCAGCAGCTTTACTAGCGGGACCCTGGATACGCAGTATTTT. It specifies CASSFTSGTLDTQYF.

This rearrangement joins TRBV5-1 to TRBJ2-7; tentative D call: TRBD2 (5 bases). Germline CDR1 reads SGHRS; CDR2 reads YFSETQ. The CDR3 runs to 14 residues. The germline V and J ends were trimmed by 0 bases and 5 bases, with 12 bases remaining between them. The CDR3 reads CASSLGGPRNEQYF. CDR3 in DNA: TGCGCCAGCAGCTTGGGCGGGCCCCGCAACGAGCAGTACTTC.

The chain combines TRBV7-8 with TRBJ2-7, with 8 bases that match TRBD1. CDR1 and CDR2 (germline): SGHVS, FQNEAQ. V was clipped by 5 bases and J by 3 bases; unmatched bases: 9. The CDR3 spans 15 residues. CDR3 in amino acids: CASSRDRGEFYEQYF. The CDR3 DNA follows: TGTGCCAGCAGCCGAGACAGGGGCGAGTTCTACGAGCAGTACTTC.

The V call is TRBV5-6, the J call TRBJ1-3; tentative D call: TRBD1 (5 bases). V was clipped by 5 bases and J by 2 bases, with 14 bases between them. Germline loops: CDR1 SGHDT, CDR2 YYEEEE. The CDR3 loop spans 15 amino acids. The DNA of the CDR3 is TGTGCCAGCAGACGTGAAAGGGGAACTGGAAACACCATATATTTT. Translation: CASRRERGTGNTIYF. The full variable domain, in which reference TRBV5-6 and TRBJ1-3 provide the parts outside the CDR3, is DAGVTQSPTHLIKTRGQQVTLRCSPKSGHDTVSWYQQALGQGPQFIFQYYEEEERQRGNFPDRFSGHQFPNYSSELNVNALLLGDSALYLCASRRERGTGNTIYFGEGSWLTVV.

This chain connects TRBV27 to TRBJ2-7; the match to TRBD2 covers 7 bases. The CDR3 has 14 amino acids. J lost 5 bases, V lost 1 base, and 5 bases had no gene match. CDR1 MNHEY and CDR2 SMNVEV come from the germline V gene (reference sequence). The CDR3 loop reads CASSLLSGTHEQYF. The CDR3, as DNA: TGTGCCAGCAGTTTATTGAGCGGGACCCACGAGCAGTACTTC.

The rearrangement uses TRBV7-2 and TRBJ2-5, with D possibly TRBD2 on 6 matching bases. Per the germline V gene, CDR1 is SGHTA and CDR2 is FQGNSA. Trimming shortened V by 7 bases and J by 5 bases, and 17 bases separated the two germline ends. The CDR3 totals 14 residues. The CDR3 bases are TGTGCCAGCACCCAAGGTGCGGGATTCGAGACCCAGTACTTC. Translation gives CASTQGAGFETQYF.

The chain employs TRBV19 and TRBJ2-5; 8 bases agree with TRBD1. The CDR3 runs 15 residues. The germline CDR1 and CDR2 sequences are LNHDA and SQIVND (reference sequence). DNA of the CDR3: TGTGCTACAGGGGGAGGAGTGGTAGGATCGGAGACCCAGTACTTC. Protein: CATGGGVVGSETQYF.

The gene calls are TRBV9 and TRBJ1-2; D remains unclear. V lost 5 bases and J 0 bases, leaving 5 bases between the germline ends. Looked up from germline, CDR1 is SGDLS and CDR2 is YYNGEE. The CDR3 contains 12 residues. The CDR3 loop is CASRRTNYGYTF. The CDR3, as DNA: TGTGCCAGCAGGCGTACTAACTATGGCTACACCTTC.

V and J are TRBV7-2 and TRBJ1-1; perhaps TRBD1 as D (6 bases). Germline-derived CDR1 and CDR2 are SGHTA and FQGNSA. The V end lost 2 bases, the J end lost 1 base, and 17 bases lay between the germline ends. This CDR3 spans 17 amino acids. CDR3 protein: CASSLRMGQAKNTEAFF. The CDR3 nucleotides read TGTGCCAGCAGCTTAAGGATGGGACAAGCCAAGAACACTGAAGCTTTCTTT.

This chain connects TRBV18 to TRBJ1-2; TRBD1 is a possible D gene (5 bases). CDR1 and CDR2 from the germline V gene are KGHSH and LQKENI. V lost 4 bases and J 4 bases, leaving 10 bases between the germline ends. This CDR3 has 13 amino acids. CDR3 amino acids: CASSLDSAYGYTF. The CDR3 nucleotides are TGTGCCAGCTCACTCGACAGCGCCTATGGCTACACCTTC.

The V and J genes are TRBV30 and TRBJ2-7; maybe TRBD1 (6 bases). Germline V gives CDR1 GTSNPN, CDR2 SVGIG (reference sequence). The germline V and J ends were trimmed by 3 bases and 1 base, with 10 bases remaining between them. CDR3 length: 13 amino acids. Here the CDR3 reads CAWSPGQSYEQYF. The DNA of the CDR3 is TGTGCCTGGAGCCCCGGACAGTCCTACGAGCAGTACTTC. The full variable domain, its missing parts supplied by reference TRBV30 and TRBJ2-7, is SQTIHQWPATLVQPVGSPLSLECTVEGTSNPNLYWYRQAAGRGLQLLFYSVGIGQISSEVPQNLSASRPQDRQFILSSKKLLLSDSGFYLCAWSPGQSYEQYFGPGTRLTVT.

Concerning this clone: A read error may produce the germline difference seen at one junction end. The chain employs TRBV5-1 and TRBJ2-5, with a tentative D call TRBD2 (5 bases). The CDR3 has 14 residues. Germline CDR1 reads SGHRS; CDR2 reads YFSETQ. The chain's CDR3 is CASSLSGNQETQYF. The CDR3 bases are TGCGCCAGCAGCTTATCGGGAAACCAGGAGACCCAGTACTTC. Filled out from reference TRBV5-1 and TRBJ2-5, the complete variable domain reads KAGVTQTPRYLIKTRGQQVTLSCSPISGHRSVSWYQQTPGQGLQFLFEYFSETQRNKGNFPGRFSGRQFSNSRSEMNVSTLELGDSALYLCASSLSGNQETQYFGPGTRLLVL.

The V and J genes are TRBV30 and TRBJ1-1; 7 bases fit TRBD1. Germline V CDR1 and CDR2: GTSNPN, SVGIG (reference sequence). The junction had 6 bases not matched to a gene; V was cut back by 1 base and J by 1 base. This CDR3 is built from 15 residues. The DNA of the CDR3 is TGTGCCTGGAGTGCAGTCGGACAGGCGAACACTGAAGCTTTCTTT. It encodes CAWSAVGQANTEAFF.

The count of this clone is one. J is TRBJ1-6 and V is TRBV7-9, with D possibly being TRBD1 (6 bases). The CDR3 length is 15 residues. Looked up from germline, CDR1 is SEHNR and CDR2 is FQNEAQ (reference sequence). With 6 bases removed from V and 6 bases from J, the gap between germline ends came to 15 bases. This CDR3 is CASRKGDGGNSPLHF. The CDR3 DNA is TGTGCCAGCAGAAAGGGGGACGGCGGTAATTCACCCCTCCACTTT.

V is TRBV11-2 and J is TRBJ2-7; the D is unclear. The germline CDR1 and CDR2 sequences are SGHAT and FQNNGV. V dropped 0 bases and J dropped 0 bases, with 9 bases sitting between them. CDR3 length: 15 residues. CDR3: CASSLELSPSYEQYF. DNA for the CDR3: TGTGCCAGCAGCTTAGAGCTGAGTCCCTCCTACGAGCAGTACTTC. Full variable domain (outside the CDR3, taken from reference TRBV11-2 and TRBJ2-7): EAGVAQSPRYKIIEKRQSVAFWCNPISGHATLYWYQQILGQGPKLLIQFQNNGVVDDSQLPKDRFSAERLKGVDSTLKIQPAKLEDSAVYLCASSLELSPSYEQYFGPGTRLTVT.

The chain couples TRBV7-2 to TRBJ2-7; D not certain. CDR1 is SGHTA, CDR2 FQGNSA, per germline. V lost 6 bases, J lost 0 bases, and 21 bases lay in between. This CDR3 is built from 17 residues. This CDR3 is CASSDQTRAADSYEQYF. The CDR3 DNA reads as TGTGCCAGCAGTGACCAAACCCGTGCGGCAGACTCCTACGAGCAGTACTTC.

This clone was found once. The chain recombines TRBV7-3 with TRBJ2-1, with TRBD1 identical over 9 bases. The J segment lost 10 bases and the V segment lost 3 bases, leaving 1 base of the junction unmatched. The CDR3 sequence is 12 residues long. Germline loops: CDR1 SGHTA, CDR2 FQGTGA. The DNA for the CDR3 is TGTGCCAGCAGCTTCGGACAGGGGGAGCAGTTCTTC. This gives the protein CASSFGQGEQFF.

The chain joins TRBV7-3 to TRBJ2-5, with 7 bases lining up with TRBD2. V was clipped by 5 bases and J by 5 bases; unmatched bases: 11. In germline, CDR1 is SGHTA, CDR2 FQGTGA. The CDR3 is made up of 15 amino acids. The CDR3 loop is CASSPQRGGLETQYF. DNA of the CDR3: TGTGCCAGCAGCCCCCAGCGGGGTGGGCTGGAGACCCAGTACTTC. Full variable domain (rest looked up from reference TRBV7-3 and TRBJ2-5): GAGVSQTPSNKVTEKGKYVELRCDPISGHTALYWYRQSLGQGPEFLIYFQGTGAADDSGLPNDRFFAVRPEGSVSTLKIQRTERGDSAVYLCASSPQRGGLETQYFGPGTRLLVL.

The gene calls are TRBV7-8 and TRBJ1-5; D ambiguous. This CDR3 spans 17 amino acids. Germline V lookup: CDR1 SGHVS, CDR2 FQNEAQ. Trimming shortened V by 5 bases and J by 0 bases, and 17 bases separated the two germline ends. The CDR3 reads CASSALGRLGSNQPQHF. The CDR3 DNA follows: TGTGCCAGCAGCGCCTTGGGCCGTCTGGGTAGCAATCAGCCCCAGCATTTT.